The sequence of this TCR beta chain was determined in a study of T cells after yellow fever vaccination. The overall study: Preparation of fractions with low cell numbers was performed using SMART-Seq v4 Ultra Low Input. Notes on the study in general: A small proportion of clonotypes was detected in both the CD4 and CD8 compartments. Bulk-population clonotypes that are abundant could appear as contaminants in FACS-sorted repertoires.

TCRdb re-called the 5' RACE reads through MiXCR, storing one row per CDR3 protein. Seen here are about 94,000 distinct CDR3 sequences, roughly 8.2% observed once, and the top ten hold roughly 15%. CDR1 is SGHAT, CDR2 FQNNGV, per germline. V gave up 4 bases and J gave up 4 bases; unmatched junction bases: 12. The CDR3 covers 19 residues. The source of this sequence is a man in his late teens or twenties who received the YFV17D yellow fever vaccine. This chain links TRBV11-2 with TRBJ2-1; TRBD2 agrees at 14 bases. The starting material was CD8+ T cells not binding an NS4B(214-222) dextramer, sorted from PBMCs, obtained more than 13 days after the first yellow fever vaccination. CDR3 DNA sequence: TGTGCCAGCAGCTCGGGACTAGCGGGGGAGGCCCCCCCTTACAATGAGCAGTTCTTC. Translation: CASSSGLAGEAPPYNEQFF.